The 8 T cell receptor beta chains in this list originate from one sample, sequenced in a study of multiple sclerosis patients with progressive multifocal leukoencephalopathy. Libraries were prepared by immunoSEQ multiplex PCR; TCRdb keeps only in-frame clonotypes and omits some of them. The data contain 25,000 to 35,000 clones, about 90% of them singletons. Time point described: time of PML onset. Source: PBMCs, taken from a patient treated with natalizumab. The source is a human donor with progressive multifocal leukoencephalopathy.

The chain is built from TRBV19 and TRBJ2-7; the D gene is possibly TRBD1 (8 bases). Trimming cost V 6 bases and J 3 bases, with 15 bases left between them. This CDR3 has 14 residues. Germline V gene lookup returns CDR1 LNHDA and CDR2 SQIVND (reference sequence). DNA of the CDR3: TGTGCCAGTAGGCTTACAGGGGGGGACTACGAGCAGTACTTC. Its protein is CASRLTGGDYEQYF.

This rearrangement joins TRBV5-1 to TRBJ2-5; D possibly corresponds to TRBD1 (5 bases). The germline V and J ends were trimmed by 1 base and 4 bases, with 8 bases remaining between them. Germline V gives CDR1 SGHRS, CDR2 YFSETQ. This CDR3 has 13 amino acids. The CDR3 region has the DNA TGCGCCAGCAGCTTGTCAGGGCGAGAGACCCAGTACTTC. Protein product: CASSLSGRETQYF.

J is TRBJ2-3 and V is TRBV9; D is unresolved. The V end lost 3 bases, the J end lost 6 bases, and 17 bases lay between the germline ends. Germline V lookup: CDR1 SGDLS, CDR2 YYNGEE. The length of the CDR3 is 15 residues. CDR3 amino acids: CASSGGPLTYDTQYF. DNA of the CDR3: TGTGCCAGCAGCGGAGGACCCCTAACCTACGATACGCAGTATTTT.

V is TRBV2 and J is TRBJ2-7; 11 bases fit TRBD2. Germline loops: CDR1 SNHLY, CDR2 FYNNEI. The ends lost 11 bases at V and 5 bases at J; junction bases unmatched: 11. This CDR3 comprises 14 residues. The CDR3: CAGIRLAGTNEQYF. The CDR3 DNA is TGTGCCGGAATTAGACTAGCGGGAACCAACGAGCAGTACTTC.

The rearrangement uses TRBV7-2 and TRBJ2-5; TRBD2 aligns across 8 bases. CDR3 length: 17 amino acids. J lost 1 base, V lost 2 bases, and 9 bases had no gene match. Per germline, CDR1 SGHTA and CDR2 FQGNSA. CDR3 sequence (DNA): TGTGCCAGCAGCTTAAGGAAAGCTAGCGGGCGCCAAGAGACCCAGTACTTC. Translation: CASSLRKASGRQETQYF.

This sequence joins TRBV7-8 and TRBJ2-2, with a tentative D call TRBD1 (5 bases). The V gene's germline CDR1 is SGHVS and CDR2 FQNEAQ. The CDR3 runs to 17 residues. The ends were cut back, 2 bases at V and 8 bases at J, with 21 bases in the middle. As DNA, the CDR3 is TGTGCCAGCAGCTTACTAGAGGCAGGGCCGCACGGGGGGGAGCTGTTTTTT. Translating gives CASSLLEAGPHGGELFF.

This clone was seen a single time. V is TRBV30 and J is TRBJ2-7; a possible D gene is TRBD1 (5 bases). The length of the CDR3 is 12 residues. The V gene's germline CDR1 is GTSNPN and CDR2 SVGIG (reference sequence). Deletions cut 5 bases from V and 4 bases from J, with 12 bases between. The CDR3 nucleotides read TGTGCCTGGCAAAGTGGGGCGTACGAGCAGTACTTC. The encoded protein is CAWQSGAYEQYF.

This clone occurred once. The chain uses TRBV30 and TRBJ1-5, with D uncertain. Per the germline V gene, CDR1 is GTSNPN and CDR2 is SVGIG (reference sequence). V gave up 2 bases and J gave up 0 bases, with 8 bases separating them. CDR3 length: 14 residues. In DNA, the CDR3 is TGTGCCTGGAGTATGGGGTTTAGCAATCAGCCCCAGCATTTT. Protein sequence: CAWSMGFSNQPQHF.